These T cell receptor beta chains were read from a single sample in a study of T cell changes during pregnancy in multiple sclerosis. Produced via immunoSEQ multiplex PCR; TCRdb's table is partial and in-frame only. The sample holds some 23,000 clones, approximately 86% seen once. Sequences were derived from CD8+ T cells from peripheral blood mononuclear cells, sampled in the first trimester of pregnancy. The receptor set was obtained from a female donor in good health, enrolled as a control in a pregnancy study. Each CDR3 is given with its conserved first and last residue. A D gene is named only where the DNA matches it firmly. Some rows have no size entry. The others give once, few or many, or a class for an expanded clone.

cdr3_aa	cdr3_nt	d_call	clone_size	v_call	j_call
CAIRPSGRDGTDTQYF	TGTGCCATCAGACCTAGCGGGAGGGATGGCACAGATACGCAGTATTTT	TRBD2	medium-sized	TRBV10-3	TRBJ2-3
CASSAGLAEFYEQYF	TGCGCCAGCAGCGCGGGACTAGCGGAGTTCTACGAGCAGTACTTC	TRBD2	NA	TRBV5-1	TRBJ2-7
CASSRITGPKDF	TGTGCCAGCAGCCGTATAACAGGGCCCAAGGATTTT	NA	once	TRBV28	TRBJ1-5
CASKPGQGREQYF	TGTGCCAGCAAACCGGGACAGGGGCGGGAGCAGTACTTC	TRBD1	NA	TRBV27	TRBJ2-7
CASSPEGQGPYEQYF	TGTGCCAGCAGTCCCGAGGGACAGGGACCCTACGAGCAGTACTTC	TRBD1	NA	TRBV28	TRBJ2-7
CSVPGQGAGGYTF	TGCAGCGTACCGGGACAGGGGGCCGGTGGCTACACCTTC	TRBD1	NA	TRBV29-1	TRBJ1-2
CASSQEGGAPYNEQFF	TGTGCCAGCAGCCAAGAAGGGGGGGCCCCCTACAATGAGCAGTTCTTC	NA	medium-sized	TRBV4-2	TRBJ2-1
CASSDMRQAAYEQYF	TGTGCCAGCAGCGACATGCGACAGGCAGCCTACGAGCAGTACTTC	NA	NA	TRBV2	TRBJ2-7
CASSEVRQRSQETQYF	TGTGCCAGCAGTGAGGTGCGGCAGAGGAGCCAAGAGACCCAGTACTTC	NA	few	TRBV6-1	TRBJ2-5
CAITVPSGELFF	TGTGCCATCACCGTCCCGAGCGGGGAGCTGTTTTTT	NA	NA	TRBV10-3	TRBJ2-2
CASSPSAGGYNEQFF	TGTGCCAGCAGTCCTTCAGCGGGGGGGTATAATGAGCAGTTCTTC	TRBD2	NA	TRBV28	TRBJ2-1
CASSETGHPFTDTQYF	TGTGCCAGCAGTGAAACAGGTCATCCCTTCACAGATACGCAGTATTTT	NA	once	TRBV2	TRBJ2-3
CASSWGQGPNTEAFF	TGTGCCAGCAGCTGGGGACAGGGACCGAACACTGAAGCTTTCTTT	TRBD1	NA	TRBV7-9	TRBJ1-1
CASSKPSGEGTQYF	TGTGCCAGCAGCAAACCTAGCGGGGAGGGGACCCAGTACTTC	NA	NA	TRBV21-1	TRBJ2-5
CASSPGLASTGELFF	TGTGCCAGCAGCCCGGGACTAGCGAGCACCGGGGAGCTGTTTTTT	TRBD2	few	TRBV6-5	TRBJ2-2
CASSIVYRDTSYEQYF	TGTGCCAGTAGTATAGTCTACCGGGACACCTCCTACGAGCAGTACTTC	NA	NA	TRBV19	TRBJ2-7
CASRITPDTQYF	TGTGCCAGCAGGATTACACCAGATACGCAGTATTTT	NA	NA	TRBV6-5	TRBJ2-3
CASSNVGTGVGELFF	TGTGCCAGCAGCAACGTTGGGACAGGGGTCGGGGAGCTGTTTTTT	TRBD1	NA	TRBV7-9	TRBJ2-2
CASTTSRERGTYEQYF	TGTGCCAGCACTACATCTAGGGAGCGGGGAACCTACGAGCAGTACTTC	TRBD2	NA	TRBV2	TRBJ2-7
CASTLSPGYSANSPLHF	TGTGCCAGTACCCTAAGCCCGGGGTATTCAGCAAATTCACCCCTCCACTTT	NA	NA	TRBV19	TRBJ1-6
CASSLRQGDTEAFF	TGTGCCAGCAGCTTAAGACAGGGTGACACTGAAGCTTTCTTT	TRBD1	NA	TRBV13	TRBJ1-1
CAREAGEGEQYF	TGTGCCCGAGAGGCAGGGGAAGGCGAGCAGTACTTC	NA	NA	TRBV2	TRBJ2-7
CASSDSTGGNSPLHF	TGTGCCAGCAGTGACTCGACAGGGGGTAATTCACCCCTCCACTTT	TRBD1	few	TRBV6-4	TRBJ1-6
CASSVGSNTGELFF	TGTGCCAGCAGCGTTGGCTCGAACACCGGGGAGCTGTTTTTT	NA	once	TRBV5-6	TRBJ2-2
CASSQKGEVYNEQFF	TGTGCCAGCAGCCAAAAGGGGGAAGTCTACAATGAGCAGTTCTTC	NA	NA	TRBV4-2	TRBJ2-1
CASSIDLGQQPQHF	TGTGCCAGTAGTATAGATCTCGGACAGCAGCCCCAGCATTTT	NA	NA	TRBV19	TRBJ1-5
CASSLGTGGVYTDTQYF	TGTGCCAGCAGCTTGGGTACGGGAGGAGTTTACACAGATACGCAGTATTTT	TRBD2	few	TRBV11-3	TRBJ2-3
CASGGNNEQFF	TGTGCCAGCGGGGGGAACAATGAGCAGTTCTTC	NA	NA	TRBV6-5	TRBJ2-1
CASSLSPTRAGVPYYYEQYF	TGTGCCAGCAGTCTATCACCAACTCGGGCAGGGGTCCCTTACTACTACGAGCAGTACTTC	NA	NA	TRBV28	TRBJ2-7
CASDSYNEQFF	TGTGCCAGCGACAGTTACAATGAGCAGTTCTTC	NA	NA	TRBV28	TRBJ2-1
CASSLMGQGYYGYTF	TGTGCCAGCAGCTTAATGGGTCAGGGTTACTATGGCTACACCTTC	NA	NA	TRBV11-2	TRBJ1-2
CASSQRVFRNNEQFF	TGTGCCAGCAGCCAACGGGTCTTTCGGAACAATGAGCAGTTCTTC	NA	NA	TRBV13	TRBJ2-1
CASSEVVSQTGNTIYF	TGTGCCAGCAGTGAAGTGGTATCACAGACTGGAAACACCATATATTTT	NA	NA	TRBV6-1	TRBJ1-3
CASSQSMAGIYEQYF	TGTGCCAGCAGCCAATCAATGGCGGGAATCTACGAGCAGTACTTC	NA	NA	TRBV14	TRBJ2-7
CASSEASWGPYGYTF	TGTGCCAGCAGTGAAGCGTCGTGGGGGCCCTATGGCTACACCTTC	NA	NA	TRBV6-1	TRBJ1-2
CSVDRRNTEAFF	TGCAGCGTTGACCGCAGGAACACTGAAGCTTTCTTT	NA	NA	TRBV29-1	TRBJ1-1
CASSFSRTPSYEQYF	TGTGCCAGCAGTTTTTCCCGGACTCCCTCCTACGAGCAGTACTTC	NA	NA	TRBV27	TRBJ2-7
CASSLRGGGLLTDTQYF	TGTGCCAGCAGCCTTAGAGGAGGTGGACTTCTCACAGATACGCAGTATTTT	NA	NA	TRBV9	TRBJ2-3
CAIPGVVIPGQGALGYTF	TGTGCCATCCCGGGCGTTGTTATACCGGGACAGGGGGCGCTTGGCTACACCTTC	TRBD1	NA	TRBV10-3	TRBJ1-2
CASSSQTARQGPYEQYF	TGTGCCAGCAGCTCCCAAACCGCAAGGCAGGGTCCCTACGAGCAGTACTTC	NA	NA	TRBV7-9	TRBJ2-7
CASSSVGDRGLPNTGELFF	TGTGCCAGCAGCTCGGTCGGCGACAGGGGGCTACCGAACACCGGGGAGCTGTTTTTT	TRBD1	NA	TRBV5-6	TRBJ2-2
CASSFQGPRGGYNSPLHF	TGCGCCAGCAGCTTCCAGGGGCCTCGCGGGGGGTATAATTCACCCCTCCACTTT	NA	NA	TRBV5-1	TRBJ1-6
CASSFSQGFEQYF	TGTGCCAGCAGCTTCTCACAGGGGTTTGAGCAGTACTTC	TRBD1	NA	TRBV5-4	TRBJ2-7
CATSDSNYGYTF	TGTGCCACCTCGGACAGTAACTATGGCTACACCTTC	NA	once	TRBV19	TRBJ1-2
CASSLSLATGDYEQYF	TGTGCCAGCAGTTTATCCTTGGCGACAGGAGATTACGAGCAGTACTTC	NA	once	TRBV27	TRBJ2-7
CASSVGVDTGELFF	TGTGCCAGCAGTGTCGGGGTGGACACCGGGGAGCTGTTTTTT	NA	NA	TRBV6-4	TRBJ2-2
CASKGGGNDGNTEAFF	TGTGCCAGCAAAGGAGGAGGGAACGATGGGAACACTGAAGCTTTCTTT	NA	NA	TRBV2	TRBJ1-1